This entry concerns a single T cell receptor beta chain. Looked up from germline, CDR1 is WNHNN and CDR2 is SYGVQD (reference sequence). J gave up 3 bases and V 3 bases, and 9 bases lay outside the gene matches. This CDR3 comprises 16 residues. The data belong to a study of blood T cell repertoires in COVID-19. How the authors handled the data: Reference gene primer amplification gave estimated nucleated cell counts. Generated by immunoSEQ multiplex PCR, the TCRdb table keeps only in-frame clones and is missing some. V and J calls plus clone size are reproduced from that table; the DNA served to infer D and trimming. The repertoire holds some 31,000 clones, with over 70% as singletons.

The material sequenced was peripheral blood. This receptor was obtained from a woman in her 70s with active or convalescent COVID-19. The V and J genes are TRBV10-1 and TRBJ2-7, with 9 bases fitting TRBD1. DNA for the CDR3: TGCGCCAGCAGTGAATTTTGGACAGGGGTGGACTACGAGCAGTACTTC. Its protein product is CASSEFWTGVDYEQYF.